The entry below gives a single T cell receptor beta chain sequence along with its context. Antigen unknown. The sample originates from a study of type 1 regulatory T cells. Study in general: T-allo10 is a Tr1-enriched, alloantigen-specific CD4 T cell product made in vitro.

CDR3 length: 14 residues. With V trimmed by 2 bases and J by 5 bases, 1 base remained unmatched. Per germline, CDR1 DFQATT and CDR2 SNEGSKA (reference sequence). TCRdb called the reads again in MiXCR, with one record for every CDR3 protein. The profile shows some 15,000 distinct CDR3 sequences, 12% to 15% of them singletons. The chain joins TRBV20-1 to TRBJ2-2, with TRBD2 identical over 11 bases. The clonotype originates from a human donor in good health. Sequencing used cultured T cells, either the whole culture or a sorted T cell fraction (not recorded which). CDR3 coding DNA: TGCAGTGCTAGAAGGACTAGCGGGACCGGGGAGCTGTTTTTT. This encodes CSARRTSGTGELFF.